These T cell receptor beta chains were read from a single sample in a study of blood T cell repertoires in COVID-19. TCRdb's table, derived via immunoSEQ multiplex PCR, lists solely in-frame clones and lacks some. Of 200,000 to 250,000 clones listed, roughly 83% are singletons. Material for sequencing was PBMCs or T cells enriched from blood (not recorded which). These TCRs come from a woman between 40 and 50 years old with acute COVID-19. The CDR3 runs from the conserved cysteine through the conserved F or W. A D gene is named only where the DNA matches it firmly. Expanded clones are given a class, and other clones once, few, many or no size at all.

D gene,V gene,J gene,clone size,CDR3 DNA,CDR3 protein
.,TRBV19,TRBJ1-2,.,TGTGCCAGTAGTATCAAGGGGGACTATGGCTACACCTTC,CASSIKGDYGYTF
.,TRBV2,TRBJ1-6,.,TGTGCCAGCGGGGAAAGACAGTTAAATAATTCACCCCTCCACTTT,CASGERQLNNSPLHF
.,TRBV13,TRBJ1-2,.,TGTGCCAGCAGCCCATCTTGGGCAGGGGCGGGTGGCTACACCTTC,CASSPSWAGAGGYTF
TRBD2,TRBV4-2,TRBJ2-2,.,TGTGCCAGTCATAGCGGGGGCACCGGGGAGCTGTTTTTT,CASHSGGTGELFF
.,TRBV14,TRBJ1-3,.,TGTGCCAGCAGCATTTCCCAGGTCTCTGGAAACACCATATATTTT,CASSISQVSGNTIYF
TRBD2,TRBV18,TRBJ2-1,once,TGTGCCAGCTCACCATTTAGCGGGACCTCCTACAATGAGCAGTTCTTC,CASSPFSGTSYNEQFF
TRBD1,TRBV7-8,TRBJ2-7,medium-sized,TGTGCCAGCAGCCTCAGACAGGGTCCGTCTGGCGAGCAGTACTTC,CASSLRQGPSGEQYF
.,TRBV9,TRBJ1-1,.,TGTGCCAGCAGCCCCCAGACGGGGTTAAACACTGAAGCTTTCTTT,CASSPQTGLNTEAFF
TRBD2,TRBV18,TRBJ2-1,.,TGTGCCAGCTCACCACCCTCGGGAGGGACTGGTGAGCAGTTCTTC,CASSPPSGGTGEQFF
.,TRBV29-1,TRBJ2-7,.,TGCAGCGTCCGGGTTTCAATCTACGAGCAGTACTTC,CSVRVSIYEQYF
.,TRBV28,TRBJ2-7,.,TGTGCCAGCAGTTCCCGACGGGCGGAGGTGGCCTACGAGCAGTACTTC,CASSSRRAEVAYEQYF
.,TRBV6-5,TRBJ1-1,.,TGTGCCAGCAGTTACTCGGGAGGTTACACTGAAGCTTTCTTT,CASSYSGGYTEAFF
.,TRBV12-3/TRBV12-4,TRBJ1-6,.,TGTGCCAGCAGTATCCAAAAAATTTCACCCCTCCACTTT,CASSIQKISPLHF
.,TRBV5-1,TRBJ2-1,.,TGCGCCAGCAGCTTCCAGGAAGGGGCCTACAATGAGCAGTTCTTC,CASSFQEGAYNEQFF
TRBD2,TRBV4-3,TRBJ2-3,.,TGCGCCAGCAGCCAAGCTCTCCGGACTAGCGGAACCACAGATACGCAGTATTTT,CASSQALRTSGTTDTQYF
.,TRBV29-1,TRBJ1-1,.,TGCAGCGCTGAACGGGGGTTCACTGAAGCTTTCTTT,CSAERGFTEAFF
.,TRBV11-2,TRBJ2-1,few,TGTGCCAGCATACTAGGAGGGGGCGGTTACAATGAGCAGTTCTTC,CASILGGGGYNEQFF
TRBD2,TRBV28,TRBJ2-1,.,TGTGCCAGCAGTCGGACTAGCGGAGGGGGTTGGGTCTCCTACAATGAGCAGTTCTTC,CASSRTSGGGWVSYNEQFF
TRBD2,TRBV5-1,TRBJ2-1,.,TGCGCCAGCAGCCGCGAGCCGAGCGGGGGATACAATGAGCAGTTCTTC,CASSREPSGGYNEQFF
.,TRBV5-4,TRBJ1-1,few,TGTGCCAGCACGGGGGGCGCAGAAACTGAAGCTTTCTTT,CASTGGAETEAFF
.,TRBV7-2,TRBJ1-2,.,TGTGCCAGCAGCTTAGCGAGCAGGGGAAGCGGCTACACCTTC,CASSLASRGSGYTF
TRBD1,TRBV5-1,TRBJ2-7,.,TGCGCCAGCAGCTATTGGACAGGGGCCTCCTACGAGCAGTACTTC,CASSYWTGASYEQYF
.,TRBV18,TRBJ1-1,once,TGTGCCAGCTCCCCAACCGCGGGGATGAACACTGAAGCTTTCTTT,CASSPTAGMNTEAFF
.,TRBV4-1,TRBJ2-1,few,TGCGCCAGCAGCCGAAATCTAGCGTACAATGAGCAGTTCTTC,CASSRNLAYNEQFF
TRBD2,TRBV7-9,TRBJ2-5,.,TGTGCCAGCAGCTTAGAATCCGGCGGGAGGGGGGAGACCCAGTACTTC,CASSLESGGRGETQYF
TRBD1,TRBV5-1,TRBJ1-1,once,TGCGCCAGCAGCTTACGGACAGGGGGAGTGAACACTGAAGCTTTCTTT,CASSLRTGGVNTEAFF
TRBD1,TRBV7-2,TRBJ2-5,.,TGTGCCAGCAGCTTCTCCGGGACAGTCTTAGAGACCCAGTACTTC,CASSFSGTVLETQYF
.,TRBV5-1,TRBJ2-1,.,TGCGCCAGCAGCTTTGGGGGCAACAATGAGCAGTTCTTC,CASSFGGNNEQFF
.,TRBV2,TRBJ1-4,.,TGTGCCAGCAAGAGAGACAGTCTTGGGGCAACTAATGAAAAACTGTTTTTT,CASKRDSLGATNEKLFF
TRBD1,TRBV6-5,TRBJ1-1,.,TGTGCCAGCAGATACCGACAGGGATCCACTGAAGCTTTCTTT,CASRYRQGSTEAFF